The 20 T cell receptor beta chains listed next were all sequenced from one sample in a study of blood T cell repertoires in COVID-19. Sequenced by immunoSEQ multiplex PCR; TCRdb stores in-frame clones only, minus some. The data contain 270,000 or so clones, about 89% of them seen just once; the ten biggest clones take up under 3%. Input material: PBMCs or T cells enriched from blood (not recorded which). Receptor source: a woman in her late teens or twenties who had recovered from COVID-19.

The J gene is TRBJ1-1, the V gene TRBV11-2; no reliable D call. In germline, CDR1 is SGHAT, CDR2 FQNNGV. V lost 0 bases, J lost 5 bases, and 13 bases lay in between. The CDR3 spans 15 residues. In nucleotides, the CDR3 is TGTGCCAGCAGCTTAGATCAGTCTACGCGGACTGAAGCTTTCTTT. The encoded protein is CASSLDQSTRTEAFF.

The V call is TRBV19, the J call TRBJ2-3; 8 bases are shared with TRBD2. CDR1 and CDR2 from the germline V gene are LNHDA and SQIVND (reference sequence). J lost 0 bases, V lost 6 bases, and 8 bases had no gene match. The CDR3 is 16 residues long. The CDR3 DNA is TGTGCCAGTAGCTCTTTAACTAGCGGAAGCACAGATACGCAGTATTTT. Residues: CASSSLTSGSTDTQYF.

This clone was seen just once. The chain couples TRBV12-3 or TRBV12-4 to TRBJ2-5; no firm D call. The CDR3 has 13 residues. V shed 0 bases and J shed 1 base, with 3 bases lying between them. The CDR3 nucleotides read TGTGCCAGCAGTTTAGCGGCCCAAGAGACCCAGTACTTC. This encodes CASSLAAQETQYF.

V gene TRBV4-1 combines with J gene TRBJ2-3; 7 bases agree with TRBD1. This CDR3 has 17 amino acids. CDR1 is MGHRA, CDR2 YSYEKL, per germline. The junction had 12 bases not matched to a gene; V was cut back by 4 bases and J by 2 bases. CDR3 nucleotide sequence: TGCGCCAGCAGCCCCACTAGAGGGGGCCAAAACACAGATACGCAGTATTTT. Translation: CASSPTRGGQNTDTQYF.

The chain joins TRBV6-5 to TRBJ2-2; 7 bases align to TRBD1. V was clipped by 6 bases and J by 1 base; unmatched bases: 5. The CDR3 sequence is 15 residues long. CDR1 is MNHEY and CDR2 is SVGAGI in the germline V gene. The DNA of the CDR3 is TGTGCCAGCAGCCTGCGGACAGGGAACACCGGGGAGCTGTTTTTT. Translation gives CASSLRTGNTGELFF.

The chain has TRBV7-9 and TRBJ2-3, with 10 positions matching TRBD2. Germline V gene sequence: CDR1 SEHNR, CDR2 FQNEAQ (reference sequence). V gave up 3 bases and J gave up 1 base; unmatched junction bases: 1. This CDR3 contains 15 residues. The DNA for the CDR3 is TGTGCCAGCAGCTTCCTAGCGGGAGGCACAGATACGCAGTATTTT. It translates to CASSFLAGGTDTQYF.

The chain employs TRBV9 and TRBJ2-2, with TRBD1 identical over 10 bases. The junction had 5 bases not matched to a gene; V was cut back by 0 bases and J by 3 bases. The CDR3 loop spans 17 amino acids. Germline V gene data show CDR1 as SGDLS and CDR2 as YYNGEE. CDR3 residues: CASSVARDRGYTGELFF. The CDR3 nucleotides read TGTGCCAGCAGCGTAGCTAGGGACAGGGGATACACCGGGGAGCTGTTTTTT.

There are many counts of this clone. V and J are TRBV7-2 and TRBJ2-7; TRBD2 matches 10 bases. V trimming: 4 bases; J trimming: 4 bases; junction bases outside the gene matches: 7. This CDR3 spans 15 amino acids. Per the germline V gene, CDR1 is SGHTA and CDR2 is FQGNSA. CDR3 region: CASSSDSGGPYEQYF. The CDR3 region has the DNA TGTGCCAGCAGCTCCGATAGCGGGGGGCCGTACGAGCAGTACTTC.

The chain couples TRBV7-9 to TRBJ2-3; D unresolved. The CDR3 consists of 17 residues. CDR1 SEHNR and CDR2 FQNEAQ come from the germline V gene (reference sequence). V gave up 4 bases and J gave up 2 bases, with 19 bases separating them. CDR3 region: CASSSPRFAVNTDTQYF. The CDR3 DNA sequence: TGTGCCAGCAGCTCCCCCCGTTTCGCGGTTAACACAGATACGCAGTATTTT.

The J gene is TRBJ2-7, the V gene TRBV6-5; TRBD2 aligns across 7 bases. The V segment lost 6 bases and the J segment 2 bases; nucleotides outside the gene matches: 7. The germline V gene has CDR1 MNHEY and CDR2 SVGAGI. The CDR3 is 14 amino acids. This CDR3 is CASSSGAFPYEQYF. CDR3 DNA: TGTGCCAGCAGCAGCGGGGCCTTTCCCTACGAGCAGTACTTC.

The chain uses TRBV27 and TRBJ1-2; D is undetermined. Per the germline V gene, CDR1 is MNHEY and CDR2 is SMNVEV (reference sequence). The CDR3 loop spans 15 amino acids. Trimming took 4 bases from V and 8 from J, leaving 20 bases between them. The CDR3 sequence is CASSYNGVNPWGYTF. CDR3 DNA: TGTGCCAGCAGTTACAACGGAGTTAATCCCTGGGGCTACACCTTC.

The genes are TRBV20-1 and TRBJ1-2; D remains unclear. The CDR3 runs 9 residues. Germline V gene lookup returns CDR1 DFQATT and CDR2 SNEGSKA (reference sequence). The V end was cut by 3 bases, the J end by 8 bases, with 4 bases between. CDR3 bases: TGCAGTGCTAGGGGCGGCTACACCTTC. It codes for CSARGGYTF.

This chain uses TRBV19 with TRBJ2-1; tentative D call: TRBD1 (5 bases). Germline CDR1 LNHDA, CDR2 SQIVND (reference sequence). V shed 3 bases and J shed 7 bases, with 16 bases lying between them. The CDR3 spans 15 residues. The CDR3 region has the DNA TGTGCCAGTAGTATCCCGAACCGGGCAGGGAATGAGCAGTTCTTC. It codes for CASSIPNRAGNEQFF.

The rearrangement joins TRBV3-1 (or the pseudogene TRBV3-2) to TRBJ2-7, with 7 bases fitting TRBD2. V shed 1 base and J 2 bases; nucleotides not matched to a gene: 8. CDR1 is LGHDT and CDR2 is YNNKEL in the germline V gene (reference sequence). The CDR3 totals 16 residues. The DNA of the CDR3 is TGTGCCAGCAGCCAAGGGGAGCGGGAACTTGCCTACGAGCAGTACTTC. This codes for CASSQGERELAYEQYF.

The V and J genes are TRBV5-4 and TRBJ2-7; 9 nucleotides align to TRBD1. This CDR3 region has 15 residues. Germline values: CDR1 SGHNT, CDR2 YYREEE (reference sequence). The V segment lost 4 bases and the J segment 1 base; nucleotides outside the gene matches: 6. The CDR3 DNA reads as TGTGCCAGCAGCACCGGGGACAGGGTGTCCTACGAGCAGTACTTC. Translation gives CASSTGDRVSYEQYF.

The J gene is TRBJ2-2, the V gene TRBV19, with TRBD2 identical over 13 bases. The CDR3 has 16 amino acids. J was trimmed by 4 bases and V by 4 bases; bases with no gene match: 3. Germline V CDR1 and CDR2: LNHDA, SQIVND (reference sequence). The CDR3 nucleotides read TGTGCCAGTAGTACCCGGACTAGCGGGAGCACCGGGGAGCTGTTTTTT. Protein sequence: CASSTRTSGSTGELFF.

The V and J genes are TRBV19 and TRBJ1-1, with 8 bases aligning to TRBD1. With 6 bases clipped from V and 0 bases from J, the junction kept 18 bases outside the gene matches. This CDR3 is 19 amino acids long. Germline CDR1 LNHDA, CDR2 SQIVND (reference sequence). The CDR3 protein is CASSPESRRGLAMNTEAFF. The CDR3 nucleotides are TGTGCCAGTAGCCCCGAGTCCCGCAGGGGGCTTGCGATGAACACTGAAGCTTTCTTT.

The V and J genes are TRBV28 and TRBJ2-7; D ambiguous. From germline, CDR1 is MDHEN and CDR2 SYDVKM. CDR3 length: 12 amino acids. The V end was cut by 5 bases, the J end by 7 bases, with 12 bases between. CDR3: CASSPVASEQYF. As DNA, the CDR3 is TGTGCCAGCAGTCCGGTAGCTAGTGAGCAGTACTTC.

In this sample, this clone turned up once. This rearrangement joins TRBV29-1 to TRBJ2-7, with a possible D match to TRBD1 (6 bases). V lost 7 bases to trimming and J lost 4 bases, with 11 bases between them. Germline CDR1 and CDR2: SQVTM and ANQGSEA. The CDR3 runs 11 residues. In DNA, the CDR3 is TGCAGCGCCTACAGGGATTACGAGCAGTACTTC. This translates into CSAYRDYEQYF.

The chain links TRBV7-2 to TRBJ2-3; 13 bases agree with TRBD2. The CDR3 has 17 residues. Trimming at V came to 4 bases and at J to 0 bases, leaving 4 bases not matched to a gene. CDR1 SGHTA and CDR2 FQGNSA come from the germline V gene. CDR3 sequence (DNA): TGTGCCAGCAGCTGGACTAGCGGGGGACCTAGCACAGATACGCAGTATTTT. Its translation: CASSWTSGGPSTDTQYF. The variable domain in full, with the rest retrieved from reference TRBV7-2 and TRBJ2-3, is GAGVSQSPSNKVTEKGKDVELRCDPISGHTALYWYRQSLGQGLEFLIYFQGNSAPDKSGLPSDRFSAERTGGSVSTLTIQRTQQEDSAVYLCASSWTSGGPSTDTQYFGPGTRLTVL.